The 12 T cell receptor beta chains below all came from one sample that was sequenced in a study of early T cells in non-severe SARS-CoV-2 infection. MiXCR was run by TCRdb on the 5' RACE reads, yielding one entry per CDR3 protein. The sample holds roughly 60,000 distinct CDR3 sequences, 10% to 15% seen once. Sequencing input: whole blood. The receptor source for this set is an adult who was a healthcare worker with PCR-confirmed SARS-CoV-2 infection or an uninfected control (not recorded which).

This clonotype occurred a few times. J is TRBJ2-3 and V is TRBV3-1; D gene ambiguous. The CDR3 totals 14 residues. Trimming removed 2 bases from V and 5 bases from J, with 11 bases in between. Per germline, CDR1 LGHDT and CDR2 YNNKEL (reference sequence). As DNA, the CDR3 is TGTGCCAGCAGCCAAAACCCCATGGGAGATACGCAGTATTTT. It is translated as CASSQNPMGDTQYF.

This clonotype was detected ten times or more. The chain links TRBV6-5 to TRBJ2-2; TRBD2 matches 11 bases. CDR3 length: 16 amino acids. Germline CDR1 reads MNHEY; CDR2 reads SVGAGI. The J segment lost 0 bases and the V segment lost 5 bases, leaving 2 bases of the junction unmatched. The CDR3 bases are TGTGCCAGCAGTCAGACTAGCGGGGCGAACACCGGGGAGCTGTTTTTT. Its protein is CASSQTSGANTGELFF.

This clonotype was counted a few times. The chain couples TRBV5-1 to TRBJ2-7; D is undetermined. CDR3 length: 13 residues. With 0 bases removed from V and 2 bases from J, the gap between germline ends came to 6 bases. Germline V gene sequence: CDR1 SGHRS, CDR2 YFSETQ. DNA for the CDR3: TGCGCCAGCAGCTTGGAGTTGCCCTACGAGCAGTACTTC. This translates into CASSLELPYEQYF.

The table lists this clonotype with many counts. The chain has TRBV25-1 and TRBJ1-5; D is unclear. The CDR3 is 13 amino acids. Germline loops: CDR1 MGHDK, CDR2 SYGVNS. V gave up 0 bases and J gave up 0 bases, with 0 bases separating them. DNA for the CDR3: TGTGCCAGCAGTGAATATAGCAATCAGCCCCAGCATTTT. Translating it yields CASSEYSNQPQHF. The whole variable domain, filled in from reference TRBV25-1 and TRBJ1-5, reads EADIYQTPRYLVIGTGKKITLECSQTMGHDKMYWYQQDPGMELHLIHYSYGVNSTEKGDLSSESTVSRIRTEHFPLTLESARPSHTSQYLCASSEYSNQPQHFGDGTRLSIL.

This rearrangement joins TRBV29-1 to TRBJ1-1; 8 bases are shared with TRBD1. J was trimmed by 3 bases and V by 2 bases; bases with no gene match: 8. The V gene's germline CDR1 is SQVTM and CDR2 ANQGSEA. CDR3 size: 15 residues. The CDR3 is CSVETGGRIHTEAFF. The CDR3 DNA reads as TGCAGCGTTGAAACAGGGGGGAGGATCCACACTGAAGCTTTCTTT.

This clonotype has a handful of counts. This chain joins TRBV4-2 and TRBJ2-1, with TRBD2 identical over 7 bases. Trimming removed 5 bases from V and 0 bases from J; junction bases left unmatched: 7. The germline CDR1 and CDR2 sequences are LGHNA and YNFKEQ. The CDR3 sequence is 16 residues long. The DNA of the CDR3 is TGTGCCAGCAGCGTGCGGGGGACGAGCTCCTACAATGAGCAGTTCTTC. It translates to CASSVRGTSSYNEQFF.

This clonotype was seen at least ten times. The CDR3 nucleotides read TGTGCCACCAGTAGTCCGGGGGTGGAGACCCAGTACTTC. Translation gives CATSSPGVETQYF. The J gene is TRBJ2-5, the V gene TRBV24-1, with D perhaps matching TRBD2 (6 bases). The germline V gene has CDR1 KGHDR and CDR2 SFDVKD. This CDR3 is built from 13 residues. V shed 6 bases and J shed 5 bases, with 12 bases lying between them.

The chain employs TRBV20-1 and TRBJ2-3; D tentatively fits TRBD1 or TRBD2 (6 bases each). The germline CDR1 and CDR2 sequences are DFQATT and SNEGSKA (reference sequence). This CDR3 contains 15 residues. V gave up 0 bases and J gave up 1 base, with 11 bases separating them. The CDR3 sequence: CSARDWGAGTDTQYF. Here the CDR3 DNA reads TGCAGTGCTAGAGATTGGGGGGCGGGCACAGATACGCAGTATTTT.

This chain connects TRBV10-3 to TRBJ1-1; the D gene is possibly TRBD1 (6 bases). The germline V and J ends were trimmed by 4 bases and 3 bases, with 15 bases remaining between them. CDR1 is ENHRY, CDR2 SYGVKD, per germline. There are 15 residues in the CDR3. Here the CDR3 DNA reads TGTGCCATCAGTGCCACAGGGAAAGGGGACACTGAAGCTTTCTTT. It yields the protein CAISATGKGDTEAFF.

This clonotype was counted at least ten times. This chain connects TRBV10-1 to TRBJ2-3; D is unclear. The germline gives CDR1 WNHNN, CDR2 SYGVQD (reference sequence). This CDR3 comprises 14 residues. Trimming removed 0 bases from V and 2 bases from J, with 6 bases in between. This CDR3 is CASSESWVTDTQYF. The CDR3 nucleotides read TGCGCCAGCAGTGAGTCATGGGTCACAGATACGCAGTATTTT.

The table lists this clonotype with a few counts. The chain recombines TRBV19 with TRBJ1-5, with 8 bases identical to TRBD1. J was trimmed by 0 bases and V by 0 bases; bases with no gene match: 7. In germline, CDR1 is LNHDA, CDR2 SQIVND (reference sequence). The CDR3 spans 18 residues. Here the CDR3 reads CASSIDRQGALSNQPQHF. The CDR3 nucleotides read TGTGCCAGTAGTATAGATCGTCAGGGGGCCCTTAGCAATCAGCCCCAGCATTTT.

This clonotype turned up a few times. This sequence joins TRBV7-9 and TRBJ2-1; D possibly corresponds to TRBD1 (6 bases). The CDR3 is 12 amino acids. The V end was cut by 7 bases, the J end by 7 bases, with 11 bases between. CDR1 and CDR2 from the germline V gene are SEHNR and FQNEAQ (reference sequence). The CDR3 DNA follows: TGTGCCAGCACCACCCAGGGGAATGAGCAGTTCTTC. Protein sequence: CASTTQGNEQFF.